This TCR beta chain was retrieved from a study of identifying expanded T cells in peripheral blood. Notes on the study in general: About 1.3 clones differed between technical replicates, versus roughly 17 and 20 over time. Across healthy donors, higher total template counts meant significantly greater approximately 2-week count variance.

Collection occurred without any documented infections or immune events in donors. Sequencing used immunoSEQ multiplex PCR; TCRdb keeps in-frame clones, though not all of them. Of about 85,000 clones listed, 88% were seen once; the top ten hold around 19%. Comments on this clone: The antigen is undetermined.

V was pared by 5 bases and J by 2 bases, with 3 bases of the junction left unmatched. The germline V gene encodes CDR1 SGHAT and CDR2 FQNNGV. This CDR3 spans 15 amino acids. This chain connects TRBV11-2 to TRBJ2-7, with 13 bases fitting TRBD2. Sequenced sample: blood. The origin of this receptor is a person aged 18-70 years in good health. CDR3 sequence (DNA): TGTGCCAGCAGCGACACTAGCGGGGGGGCCTACGAGCAGTACTTC. Its translation is CASSDTSGGAYEQYF.